The source of this TCR beta chain is a study of blood T cell repertoires in COVID-19. Turning to the study itself: Collection of acute and convalescent COVID-19 samples took place in the United States, Italy and Spain. Sample material is recorded as cDNA or gDNA derived from T cells, B-cell-depleted T cells, or PBMCs.

Membership in each cohort depended on participant-reported clinical history. This CDR3 contains 13 residues. J gave up 5 bases and V 6 bases, and 5 bases lay outside the gene matches. Germline V CDR1 and CDR2: SEHNR, FQNEAQ (reference sequence). How the authors handled the data: Reference gene primer amplification in the assay estimated nucleated cell counts. Method: immunoSEQ multiplex PCR; TCRdb's copy keeps in-frame clones and lacks some. V and J calls and clone size come straight from that table; D and trimming were deduced from the DNA. This sample carries roughly 150,000 clones, approximately 88% of them seen once, and the ten largest clones take roughly 5%.

Sequenced material: PBMCs or T cells enriched from blood (not recorded which). This sequence originates from a man aged 65-85 years who had been exposed to COVID-19. The rearrangement links TRBV7-9 to TRBJ1-2; 8 nucleotides align to TRBD1. The CDR3 loop reads CASRPQGGYGYTF. DNA of the CDR3: TGTGCCAGCAGACCACAGGGGGGGTATGGCTACACCTTC.